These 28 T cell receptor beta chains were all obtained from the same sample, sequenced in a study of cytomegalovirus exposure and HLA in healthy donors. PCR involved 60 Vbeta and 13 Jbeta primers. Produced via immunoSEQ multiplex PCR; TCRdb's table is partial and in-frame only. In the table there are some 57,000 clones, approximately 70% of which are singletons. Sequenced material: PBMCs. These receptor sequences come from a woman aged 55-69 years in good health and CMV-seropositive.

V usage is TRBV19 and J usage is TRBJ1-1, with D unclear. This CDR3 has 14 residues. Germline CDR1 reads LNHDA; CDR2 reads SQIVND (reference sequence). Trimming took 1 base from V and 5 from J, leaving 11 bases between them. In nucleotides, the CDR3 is TGTGCCAGTAGTATAGCAGCCACGGGGACTGAAGCTTTCTTT. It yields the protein CASSIAATGTEAFF.

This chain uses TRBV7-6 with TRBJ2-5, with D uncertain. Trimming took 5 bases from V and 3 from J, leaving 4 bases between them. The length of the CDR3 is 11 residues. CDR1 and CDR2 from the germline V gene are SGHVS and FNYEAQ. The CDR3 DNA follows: TGTGCCAGCAGCCCAAAAGAGACCCAGTACTTC. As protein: CASSPKETQYF. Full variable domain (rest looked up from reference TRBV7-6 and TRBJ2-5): GAGVSQSPRYKVTKRGQDVALRCDPISGHVSLYWYRQALGQGPEFLTYFNYEAQQDKSGLPNDRFSAERPEGSISTLTIQRTEQRDSAMYRCASSPKETQYFGPGTRLLVL.

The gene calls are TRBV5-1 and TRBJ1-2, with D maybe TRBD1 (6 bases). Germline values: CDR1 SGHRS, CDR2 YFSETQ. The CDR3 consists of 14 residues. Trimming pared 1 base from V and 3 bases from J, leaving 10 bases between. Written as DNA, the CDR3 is TGCGCCAGCAGCTTGCAAGGGGGTGACTATGGCTACACCTTC. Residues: CASSLQGGDYGYTF.

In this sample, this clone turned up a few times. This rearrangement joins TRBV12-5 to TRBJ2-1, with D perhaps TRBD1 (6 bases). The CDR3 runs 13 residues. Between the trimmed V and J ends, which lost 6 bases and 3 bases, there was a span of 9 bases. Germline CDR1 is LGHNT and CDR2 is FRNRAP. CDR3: CASGKDSYNEQFF. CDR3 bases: TGTGCTAGTGGAAAGGACAGCTACAATGAGCAGTTCTTC.

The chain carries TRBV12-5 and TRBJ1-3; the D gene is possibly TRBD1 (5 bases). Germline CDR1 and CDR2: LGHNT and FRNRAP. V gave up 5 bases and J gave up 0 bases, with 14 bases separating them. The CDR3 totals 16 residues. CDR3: CASGPQRQSSGNTIYF. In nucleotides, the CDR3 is TGTGCTAGTGGTCCACAGAGACAGAGCTCTGGAAACACCATATATTTT.

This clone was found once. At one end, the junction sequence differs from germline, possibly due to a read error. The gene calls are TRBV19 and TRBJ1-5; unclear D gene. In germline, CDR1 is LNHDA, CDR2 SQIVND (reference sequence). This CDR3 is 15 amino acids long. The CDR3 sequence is CTSSHWASYNQPQHF. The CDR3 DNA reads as TGTACCAGTAGTCACTGGGCTAGCTACAATCAGCCCCAGCATTTT. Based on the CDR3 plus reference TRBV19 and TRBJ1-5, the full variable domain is DGGITQSPKYLFRKEGQNVTLSCEQNLNHDAMYWYRQDPGQGLRLIYYSQIVNDFQKGDIAEGYSVSREKKESFPLTVTSAQKNPTAFYLCTSSHWASYNQPQHFGDGTRLSIL.

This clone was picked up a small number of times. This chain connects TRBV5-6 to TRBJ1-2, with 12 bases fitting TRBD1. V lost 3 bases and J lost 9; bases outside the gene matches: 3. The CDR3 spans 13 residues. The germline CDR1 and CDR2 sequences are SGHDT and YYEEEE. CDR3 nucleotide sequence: TGTGCCAGCAGCTGGGGACAGGGGGCTAGCTACACCTTC. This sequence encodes CASSWGQGASYTF.

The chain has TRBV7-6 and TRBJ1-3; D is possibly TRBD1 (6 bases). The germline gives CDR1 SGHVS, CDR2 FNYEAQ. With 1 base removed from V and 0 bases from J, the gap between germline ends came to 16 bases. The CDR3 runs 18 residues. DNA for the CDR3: TGTGCCAGCAGCTTAGGGTCCAAACGGGGACACTCTGGAAACACCATATATTTT. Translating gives CASSLGSKRGHSGNTIYF. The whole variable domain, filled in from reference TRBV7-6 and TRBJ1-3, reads GAGVSQSPRYKVTKRGQDVALRCDPISGHVSLYWYRQALGQGPEFLTYFNYEAQQDKSGLPNDRFSAERPEGSISTLTIQRTEQRDSAMYRCASSLGSKRGHSGNTIYFGEGSWLTVV.

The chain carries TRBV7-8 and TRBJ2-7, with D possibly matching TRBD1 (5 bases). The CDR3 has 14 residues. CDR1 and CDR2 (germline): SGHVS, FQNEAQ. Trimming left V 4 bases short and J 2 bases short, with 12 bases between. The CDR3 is CASSSRETAYEQYF. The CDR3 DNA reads TGTGCCAGCAGCTCACGAGAGACAGCCTACGAGCAGTACTTC.

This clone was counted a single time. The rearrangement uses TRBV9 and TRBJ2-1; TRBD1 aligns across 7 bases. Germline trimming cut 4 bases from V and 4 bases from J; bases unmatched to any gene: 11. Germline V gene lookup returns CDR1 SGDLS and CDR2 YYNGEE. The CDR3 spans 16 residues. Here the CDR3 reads CASSSGGGQTYNEQFF. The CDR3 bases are TGTGCCAGCAGCTCAGGGGGTGGACAGACTTACAATGAGCAGTTCTTC.

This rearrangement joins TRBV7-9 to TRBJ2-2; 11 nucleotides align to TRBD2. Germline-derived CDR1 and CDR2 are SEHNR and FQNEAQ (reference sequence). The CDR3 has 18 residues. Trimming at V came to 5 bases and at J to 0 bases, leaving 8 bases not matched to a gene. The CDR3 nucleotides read TGTGCCAGCAGCCCGCCCAGACTAGCGGGGCCGAACACCGGGGAGCTGTTTTTT. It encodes CASSPPRLAGPNTGELFF.

The CDR3 spells CASSMGHRTYGYTF. The CDR3 region has the DNA TGTGCCAGCAGTATGGGACACAGAACCTATGGCTACACCTTC. The V call is TRBV27, the J call TRBJ1-2; D might be TRBD1 (6 bases). Germline V gene sequence: CDR1 MNHEY, CDR2 SMNVEV (reference sequence). This CDR3 is 14 amino acids long. Deletions cut 5 bases from V and 4 bases from J, with 14 bases between.

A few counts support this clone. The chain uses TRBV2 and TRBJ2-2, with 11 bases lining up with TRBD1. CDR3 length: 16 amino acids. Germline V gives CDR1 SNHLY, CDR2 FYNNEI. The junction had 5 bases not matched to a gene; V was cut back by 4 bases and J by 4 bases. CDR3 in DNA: TGTGCCAGCAGTGGTCGGGACAGGGGGTCCACCGGGGAGCTGTTTTTT. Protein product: CASSGRDRGSTGELFF.

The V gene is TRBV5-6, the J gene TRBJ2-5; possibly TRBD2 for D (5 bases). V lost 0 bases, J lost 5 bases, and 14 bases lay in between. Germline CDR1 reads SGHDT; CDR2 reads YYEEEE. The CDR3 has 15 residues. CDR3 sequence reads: CASSLDSEAGETQYF. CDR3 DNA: TGTGCCAGCAGCTTGGATTCGGAGGCTGGGGAGACCCAGTACTTC.

Written as DNA, the CDR3 is TGTGCCAGTAGTCCCTGGGACAGGACCGAATCTGGGGCCAACGTCCTGACTTTC. This encodes CASSPWDRTESGANVLTF. J is TRBJ2-6 and V is TRBV19; 8 bases fit TRBD1. Germline V gives CDR1 LNHDA, CDR2 SQIVND (reference sequence). J gave up 1 base and V 5 bases, and 10 bases lay outside the gene matches. The CDR3 length is 18 residues. The whole variable domain, remainder taken from reference TRBV19 and TRBJ2-6, is DGGITQSPKYLFRKEGQNVTLSCEQNLNHDAMYWYRQDPGQGLRLIYYSQIVNDFQKGDIAEGYSVSREKKESFPLTVTSAQKNPTAFYLCASSPWDRTESGANVLTFGAGSRLTVL.

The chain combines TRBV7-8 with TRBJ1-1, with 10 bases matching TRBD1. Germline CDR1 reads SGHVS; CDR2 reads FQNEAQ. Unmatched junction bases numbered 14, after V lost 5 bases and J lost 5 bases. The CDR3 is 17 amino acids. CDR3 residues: CASSLRDRGMDETEAFF. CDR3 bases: TGTGCCAGCAGCCTGCGGGACAGGGGTATGGATGAAACTGAAGCTTTCTTT. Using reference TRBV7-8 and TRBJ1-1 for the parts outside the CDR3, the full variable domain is GAGVSQSPRYKVAKRGQDVALRCDPISGHVSLFWYQQALGQGPEFLTYFQNEAQLDKSGLPSDRFFAERPEGSVSTLKIQRTQQEDSAVYLCASSLRDRGMDETEAFFGQGTRLTVV.

The DNA of the CDR3 is TGCGCCAGCAGTAAGGGTCTCCGGGGGGAACCCACAGATACGCAGTATTTT. Amino acid sequence: CASSKGLRGEPTDTQYF. The gene calls are TRBV5-1 and TRBJ2-3; 7 bases are shared with TRBD2. Per germline, CDR1 SGHRS and CDR2 YFSETQ. The trim removed 5 bases at V and 2 bases at J, leaving 14 bases unmatched. The CDR3 covers 17 residues.

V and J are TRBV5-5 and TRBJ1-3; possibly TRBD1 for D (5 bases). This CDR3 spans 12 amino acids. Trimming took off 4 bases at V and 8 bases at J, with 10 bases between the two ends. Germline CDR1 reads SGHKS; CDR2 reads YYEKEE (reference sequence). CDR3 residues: CASSRWGDTIYF. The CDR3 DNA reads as TGTGCCAGCAGCCGGTGGGGGGACACCATATATTTT.

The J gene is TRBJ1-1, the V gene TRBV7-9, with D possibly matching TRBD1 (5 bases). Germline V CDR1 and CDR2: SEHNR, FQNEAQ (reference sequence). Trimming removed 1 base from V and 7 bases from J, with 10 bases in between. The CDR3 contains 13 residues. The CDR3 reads CASSLEGGDEAFF. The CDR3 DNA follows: TGTGCCAGCAGCTTAGAAGGAGGGGATGAAGCTTTCTTT.

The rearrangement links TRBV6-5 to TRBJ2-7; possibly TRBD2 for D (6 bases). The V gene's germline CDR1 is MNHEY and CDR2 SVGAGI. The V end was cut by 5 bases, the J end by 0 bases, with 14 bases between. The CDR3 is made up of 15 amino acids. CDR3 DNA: TGTGCCAGCAGTGCCCCGGCGGGGAGCTCCTACGAGCAGTACTTC. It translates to CASSAPAGSSYEQYF.

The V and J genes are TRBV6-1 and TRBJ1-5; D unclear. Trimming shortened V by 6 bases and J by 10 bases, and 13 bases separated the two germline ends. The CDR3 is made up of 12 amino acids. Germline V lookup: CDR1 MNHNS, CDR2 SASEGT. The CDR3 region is CASSSPTGPQHF. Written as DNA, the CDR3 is TGTGCCAGCAGCTCCCCAACGGGACCCCAGCATTTT.

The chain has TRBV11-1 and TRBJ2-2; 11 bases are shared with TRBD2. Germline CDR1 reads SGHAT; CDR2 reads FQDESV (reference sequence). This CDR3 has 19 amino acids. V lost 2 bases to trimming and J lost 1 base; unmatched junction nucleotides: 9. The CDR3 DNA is TGTGCCAGCAGCTTATCAGGCCTAGCGGGGGGCGGGAACACCGGGGAGCTGTTTTTT. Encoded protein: CASSLSGLAGGGNTGELFF.

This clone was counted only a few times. The CDR3: CAISAGTANYGYTF. CDR3 coding DNA: TGTGCCATCAGTGCCGGGACAGCTAACTATGGCTACACCTTC. The chain couples TRBV10-3 to TRBJ1-2; 7 nucleotides match TRBD1. CDR1 is ENHRY and CDR2 is SYGVKD in the germline V gene. The CDR3 has 14 amino acids. V lost 4 bases to trimming and J lost 0 bases; unmatched junction nucleotides: 2.

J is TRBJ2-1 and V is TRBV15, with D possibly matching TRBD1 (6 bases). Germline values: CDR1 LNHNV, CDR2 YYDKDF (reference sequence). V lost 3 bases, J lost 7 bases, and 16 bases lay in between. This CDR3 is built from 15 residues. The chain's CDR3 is CATSRGAGKANEQFF. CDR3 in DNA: TGTGCCACCAGCAGGGGGGCGGGCAAAGCTAATGAGCAGTTCTTC. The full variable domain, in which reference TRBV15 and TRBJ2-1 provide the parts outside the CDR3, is DAMVIQNPRYQVTQFGKPVTLSCSQTLNHNVMYWYQQKSSQAPKLLFHYYDKDFNNEADTPDNFQSRRPNTSFCFLDIRSPGLGDTAMYLCATSRGAGKANEQFFGPGTRLTVL.

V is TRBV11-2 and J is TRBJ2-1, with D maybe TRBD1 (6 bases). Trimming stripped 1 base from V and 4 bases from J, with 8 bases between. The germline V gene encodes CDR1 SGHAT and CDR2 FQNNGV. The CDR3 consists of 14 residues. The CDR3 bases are TGTGCCAGCAGCTTAGGGGGACAATACAATGAGCAGTTCTTC. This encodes CASSLGGQYNEQFF.

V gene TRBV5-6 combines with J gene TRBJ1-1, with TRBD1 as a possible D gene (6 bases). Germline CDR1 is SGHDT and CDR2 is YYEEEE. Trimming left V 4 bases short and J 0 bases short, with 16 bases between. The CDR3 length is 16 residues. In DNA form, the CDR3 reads TGTGCCAGCAGCCCCCCCTGGACAGACATGAACACTGAAGCTTTCTTT. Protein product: CASSPPWTDMNTEAFF.

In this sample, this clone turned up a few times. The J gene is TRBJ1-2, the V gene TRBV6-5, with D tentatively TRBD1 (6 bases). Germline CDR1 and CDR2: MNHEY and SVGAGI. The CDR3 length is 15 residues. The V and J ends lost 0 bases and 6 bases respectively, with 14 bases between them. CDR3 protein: CASSYSMQGRDGYTF. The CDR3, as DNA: TGTGCCAGCAGTTACTCGATGCAGGGGCGCGATGGCTACACCTTC.

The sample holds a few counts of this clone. The CDR3 DNA is TGTGCCAGCAGCACAGGGTCTGGAAACACCATATATTTT. It is translated as CASSTGSGNTIYF. The chain joins TRBV7-2 to TRBJ1-3; weak D call: TRBD1 (6 bases). V lost 5 bases and J 1 base, leaving 6 bases between the germline ends. The germline gives CDR1 SGHTA, CDR2 FQGNSA. This CDR3 comprises 13 residues.